This TCR beta chain was sequenced for a study of blood T cells in healthy people across ages. Broader study findings: Per million T cells, TCR beta diversity dropped roughly linearly as age increased. Both naive CD4+ cell counts and diversity were greater in long-lived donors than in aged donors.

Alongside a J-beta primer mix, a sample-barcoded 5' primer served in a second PCR lasting roughly 6 to 11 cycles. A tag from a template-switch adaptor with 12 random nucleotides marked each cDNA molecule. A single record per CDR3 protein comes from TCRdb applying MiXCR to the 5' RACE reads. Among hundreds of thousands of distinct CDR3 sequences, 32% were seen once, and the ten largest hold over 15%. Donors gave around 10 milliliters of peripheral blood apiece. With respect to this clonotype: Its specificity is unknown. This could be a read error, since a much larger clone is one nucleotide away.

Per germline, CDR1 DFQATT and CDR2 SNEGSKA (reference sequence). With 3 bases removed from V and 10 bases from J, the gap between germline ends came to 22 bases. The CDR3 runs 15 residues. The sequence was collected from a woman at least 80 years old in good health. Source material: blood. This chain joins TRBV20-1 and TRBJ2-1; D call uncertain. CDR3 in DNA: TGCAGTGCTAGGAGAGATCGGAGTACACCCTACGAGCAGTTCTTC. It specifies CSARRDRSTPYEQFF.